Relative to its sample, the clone carrying this TCR beta chain is medium-sized. The data were taken from a study of blood T cell repertoires in COVID-19. For the study at large: Collection of acute and convalescent COVID-19 samples took place in the United States, Italy and Spain. T cells, B-cell-depleted T cells, or PBMCs provided the cDNA or gDNA that served as material.

CDR1 and CDR2 (germline): LGHNA, YNFKEQ. Trimming removed 0 bases from V and 7 bases from J; junction bases left unmatched: 7. CDR3 length: 17 residues. Profiled with immunoSEQ multiplex PCR; TCRdb holds only in-frame clones, not every one. The table records about 120,000 clones, around 78% of them present only once. The sequence was obtained from a man in his 70s with acute or convalescent COVID-19. Sequencing used peripheral blood. The genes are TRBV4-2 and TRBJ2-2; TRBD2 aligns across 11 bases. CDR3 bases: TGTGCCAGCAGCCAAGACTTGACTAGCGGGGTAAACGGGGAGCTGTTTTTT. The encoded protein is CASSQDLTSGVNGELFF.